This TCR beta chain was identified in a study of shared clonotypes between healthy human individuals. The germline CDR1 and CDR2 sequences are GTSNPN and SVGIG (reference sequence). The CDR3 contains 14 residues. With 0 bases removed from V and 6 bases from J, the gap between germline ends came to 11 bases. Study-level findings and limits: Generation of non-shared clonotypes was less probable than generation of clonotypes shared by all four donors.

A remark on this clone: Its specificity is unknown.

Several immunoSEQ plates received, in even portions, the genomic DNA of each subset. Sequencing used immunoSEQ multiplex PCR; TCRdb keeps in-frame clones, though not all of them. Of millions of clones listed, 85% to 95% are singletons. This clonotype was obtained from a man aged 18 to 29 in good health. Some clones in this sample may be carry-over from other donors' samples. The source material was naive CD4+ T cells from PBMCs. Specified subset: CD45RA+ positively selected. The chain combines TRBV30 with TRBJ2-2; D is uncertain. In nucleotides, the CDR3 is TGTGCCTGGAGTGTAATCCCGGTACCCGGGGAGCTGTTTTTT. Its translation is CAWSVIPVPGELFF.